In this sample, the clone carrying this T cell receptor (beta chain) turned up a few times. Its antigen is as yet unknown. Each donor had 7.5 to 10 milliliters of peripheral blood drawn. Extractions gave at least 5.5 micrograms of total RNA per sample. This sample was taken from a study of blood T cells in healthy people across ages. Findings of the study overall: Diversity of TCR beta per million T cells declined in a roughly linear way with age.

A second PCR, run for about 6 to 11 cycles, used a sample-barcoded 5' primer plus a J-beta primer mix. A template-switch adaptor with 12 random nucleotides tagged each cDNA molecule. TCRdb redid the calling of the 5' RACE reads with MiXCR, one entry per CDR3 protein. Here the sample spans over 1,300,000 distinct CDR3 sequences, around 55% being singletons. The sequence came from a man younger than 35 in good health. Sequencing input: blood.

CDR3 sequence reads: CASFSTASSYEQYF. Here the CDR3 DNA reads TGTGCCAGTTTTTCGACGGCGAGCTCCTACGAGCAGTACTTC. The chain joins TRBV7-2 to TRBJ2-7; D not certain. The CDR3 totals 14 residues. The V end was cut by 9 bases, the J end by 0 bases, with 15 bases between. Germline CDR1 is SGHTA and CDR2 is FQGNSA.